This TCR beta chain is drawn from a study of PD-L1 blockade in urothelial cancer (dated by TCRdb to the late 2010s). For context, the study as a whole: Every patient began therapy in 2014 and was given atezolizumab 1,200 mg intravenously every 3 weeks. Twenty-five of 29 patients were identified as males with urothelial cancer of bladder origin, and a prior smoking history was reported by 18 of 29 patients. Patients had an ECOG performance status of 0 or 1 and had received between 0 and 3 prior chemotherapy regimens. Blood samples were analyzed 3 weeks after the start of treatment (second dose) and 6 weeks after the start of treatment. A median of roughly 140,000 T cells and 80,000 to 95,000 unique TCRs was obtained from blood samples, and a median clonality of approximately 0.08 was observed. An exploratory multi-omic analysis was conducted of the somatic, immune and clinical correlates of response to PD-L1 blockade with atezolizumab in urothelial cancer. Pretreatment tumor samples, along with matched peripheral blood serially collected before and after atezolizumab treatment, were subjected to TCR sequencing. Durable clinical benefit meant progression-free survival longer than 6 months, and TCR features were also tested against progression-free and overall survival. In the same patients who had TCR sequencing, pretreatment tumors also underwent whole exome sequencing and RNA sequencing. About 10 patients reached durable clinical benefit, while some 20 patients did not. Around 29 patients had pretreatment blood TCR-seq, about 25 had at least one posttreatment blood collection, and about 25 had tumor TCR-seq.

The CDR3 holds 15 amino acids from the cysteine to the phenylalanine. Left in the record is the CDR3 DNA by itself, 45 bases read in frame from the first base. V is shortened by 4 bases, J by 5 bases, and the region joining them spans 18 bases. Reading the germline V gene gives CDR1 SGDLS and CDR2 YYNGEE. Sample time point, as interpreted from the label and publication: pretreatment peripheral blood. A total of 25 to 35 patients with locally advanced or metastatic urothelial carcinoma, treated at Memorial Sloan Kettering on a trial protocol, made up the cohort. Peripheral blood mononuclear cells were collected pretreatment and during treatment, with between 1 and 8 total time points obtained per patient. The Qiagen DNeasy Blood extraction kit was used to purify genomic DNA from total PBMCs and tumor samples. PBMCs were collected pretreatment and during treatment, and were isolated and stored as previously described.

Points the paper makes about the study in general: Small sample size (n of about 29) and many exploratory analyses mean the results are intended to be hypothesis-generating. A pretreatment peripheral blood TCR clonality below the median was linked to improved progression-free and overall survival. Patients with durable benefit showed greater expansion of tumor-associated TCR clones in peripheral blood 3 weeks after starting treatment (n ≈ 23, p = 0.022).

This clone was observed a single time. The target of this receptor is not known. The sample holds no much larger clone one base away, and base qualities are not on file. Synthetic TCR analog templates were spiked into each PCR to estimate absolute template abundance from read counts. TCRbeta CDR3 regions were amplified from genomic DNA with bias-controlled V and J gene primers using the immunoSEQ assay. Sequencing of rearranged TCRbeta segments was performed at approximately 20X coverage. The paper's data handling went like this. Sequencing errors were corrected by clustering, and CDR3s were annotated against IMGT so that V, D and J genes could be assigned. Downstream analyses used only productive TCRbeta rearrangements and left out out-of-frame or stop-codon sequences. Clonality was computed as one minus Shannon entropy normalized by the log of the number of unique productive sequences. Clones differing between time points or between blood and tumor were identified by Fisher's exact test with Benjamini-Hochberg correction at adjusted p below 0.01. Drawn from immuneACCESS, this table holds only the in-frame rearrangements with V and J called that TCRdb kept. Clones are partly lost; checked studies trace under half to an unresolved V gene and leave the rest unexplained. V and J calls and clone size are as listed in that table; D and trimming were resolved from the DNA. Within this sample are about 49,000 clones, with more than 65% of them counted one time only. Roughly a tenth of the sample lies in the top ten.

The source was PBMCs, collected around atezolizumab (anti-PD-L1) treatment. The source is an older man with urothelial cancer. The chain employs TRBV9 and TRBJ2-5; TRBD2 is perhaps the D gene, given 7 matching bases. Here is the DNA: TGTGCCAGCAGCCCCCCCCGCGGGGGCAGGGAGACCCAGTACTTC. The translation is CASSPPRGGRETQYF.